The following is a TCR beta chain sequence with its context. The antigen is undetermined. The method was immunoSEQ multiplex PCR; TCRdb's version includes in-frame clones alone and lacks a portion of them. The sample consists of under 55,000 clones, 86% of them appearing once. The data stem from a study of STAT5B mutations in CD4+ large granular lymphocyte leukemia. Notes on the study in general: About 25% of private leukemic clonotypes occurred rarely in other patients' non-leukemic repertoires. Patient CD4-sorted repertoires looked more clonal than healthy CD4+ repertoires, even without putative leukemic clones.

Looked up from germline, CDR1 is WSHSY and CDR2 is SAAADI. V lost 4 bases and J lost 3; bases outside the gene matches: 3. The CDR3 loop spans 15 amino acids. The rearrangement uses TRBV10-2 and TRBJ2-2; TRBD2 aligns across 9 bases. This TCR derives from a human donor in good health. The sample comprised CD4+ T cells from blood buffy coats. CDR3 bases: TGCGCCAGCAGTGCACTAGCGGGCCACACCGGGGAGCTGTTTTTT. Amino acid sequence: CASSALAGHTGELFF.